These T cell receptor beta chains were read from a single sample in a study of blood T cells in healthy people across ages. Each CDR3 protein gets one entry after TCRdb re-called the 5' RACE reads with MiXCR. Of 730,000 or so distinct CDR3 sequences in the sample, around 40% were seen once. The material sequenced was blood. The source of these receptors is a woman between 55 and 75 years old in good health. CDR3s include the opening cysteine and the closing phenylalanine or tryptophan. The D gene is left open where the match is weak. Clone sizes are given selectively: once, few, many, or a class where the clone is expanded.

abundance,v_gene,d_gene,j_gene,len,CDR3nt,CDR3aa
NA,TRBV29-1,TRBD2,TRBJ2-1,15,TGCAGCGTTGGTTATAGCGGGAGGGGCTACAATGAGCAGTTCTTC,CSVGYSGRGYNEQFF
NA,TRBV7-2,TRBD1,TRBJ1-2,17,TGTGCCAGCAGCTTAAGGCTTCTGACAGGGCTTAACTATGGCTACACCTTC,CASSLRLLTGLNYGYTF
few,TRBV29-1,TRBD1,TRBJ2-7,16,TGCAGCGTTGATGCTCCCACCAAAGGGGGCCGGTACGAGCAGTACTTC,CSVDAPTKGGRYEQYF
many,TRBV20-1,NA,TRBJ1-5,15,TGCAGTGCTATCCGCGCAGATTCTAGCAATCAGCCCCAGCATTTT,CSAIRADSSNQPQHF
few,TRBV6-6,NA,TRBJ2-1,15,TGTGCCAGCAGCCCCGAGGGTCGGGCGGACAATGAGCAGTTCTTC,CASSPEGRADNEQFF
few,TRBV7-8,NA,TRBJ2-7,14,TGTGCCAGCAGCTTTCGACAGCTAAACTACGAGCAGTACTTC,CASSFRQLNYEQYF
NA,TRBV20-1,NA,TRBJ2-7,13,TGCAGTGCTAGAGAACGGAGTGTGTACGAGCAGTACTTC,CSARERSVYEQYF
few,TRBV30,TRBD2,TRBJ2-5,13,TGTGCCTGGAGTACAGCGGGGTTAGAGACCCAGTACTTC,CAWSTAGLETQYF
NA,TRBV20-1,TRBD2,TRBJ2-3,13,TGCAGCACTCCCACTAGCGGCGCAGATACGCAGTATTTT,CSTPTSGADTQYF
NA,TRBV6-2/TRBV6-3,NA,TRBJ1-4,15,TGTGCCAGCAGTCTTCGTGGAGGGAGAAATGAAAAACTGTTTTTT,CASSLRGGRNEKLFF
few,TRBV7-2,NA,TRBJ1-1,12,TGTGCCAGCAGCTTAGAGTTAGGAGAAGCTTTCTTT,CASSLELGEAFF
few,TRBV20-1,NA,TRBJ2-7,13,TGCAGTGCCATTGACAGTCCGGCCTACGAGCAGTACTTC,CSAIDSPAYEQYF
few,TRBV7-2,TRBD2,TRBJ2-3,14,TGTGCCAGCAGCGTAGTAGCGGGAGGGGATACGCAGTATTTT,CASSVVAGGDTQYF
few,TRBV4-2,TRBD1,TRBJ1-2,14,TGTGCCAGCAGCCAACGGGACAGGGGTTATGGCTACACCTTC,CASSQRDRGYGYTF
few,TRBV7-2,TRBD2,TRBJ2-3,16,TGTGCCAGCAGCCCATCTACTAGCGGGAGTCTCGATACGCAGTATTTT,CASSPSTSGSLDTQYF
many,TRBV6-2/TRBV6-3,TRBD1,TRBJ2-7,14,TGTGCCAGCATCCCGGGACAGGTCCTCTACGAGCAGTACTTC,CASIPGQVLYEQYF
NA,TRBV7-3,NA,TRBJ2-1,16,TGTGCCAGCAGCTTACTGACAGAGTCAGGGGGGGGTGAGCAGTTCTTC,CASSLLTESGGGEQFF
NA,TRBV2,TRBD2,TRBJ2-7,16,TGTGCCAGCGGTGAAGTAACTAGCGGGACCGCGGGCGAGCAGTACTTC,CASGEVTSGTAGEQYF
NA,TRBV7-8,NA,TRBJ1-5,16,TGTGCCAGCAGCCCCAGGACGGTAAAGGGCAATCAGCCCCAGCATTTT,CASSPRTVKGNQPQHF
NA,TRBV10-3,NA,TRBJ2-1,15,TGTGCCAGCACGGGACGGACCGATTACAATGAGTGGCAGTTCTTC,CASTGRTDYNEWQFF
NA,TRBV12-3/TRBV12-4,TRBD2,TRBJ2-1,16,TGTCCCAGCACAGGACTAGCGGGAGAAGAGGGCAATGAGCAGTTCTTC,CPSTGLAGEEGNEQFF
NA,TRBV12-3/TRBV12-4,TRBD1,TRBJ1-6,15,TGTGCCAGCAGTACCCAGGGGGGAGTGCGCTCACCCCTCCACTTT,CASSTQGGVRSPLHF
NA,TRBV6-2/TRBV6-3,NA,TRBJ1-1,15,TGTGCCAGCCGGGGCAGGGGAAGTTTGGGAACTGAAGCTTTCTTT,CASRGRGSLGTEAFF